This T cell receptor beta chain was profiled in a study of CXCR3-negative and CXCR3-positive naive CD8 T cells. Study-level results: TRB CDR3s were more hydrophobic in CXCR3-positive than in CXCR3-negative naive cells. Researchers report CXCR3 expression partially decreased after cryopreservation, with fresh PBMCs used in most assays. Comparison of naive CXCR3-negative and CXCR3-positive cells revealed similar TRBV-TRBJ usage, while memory cells differed. Much lower diversity was found in memory CD8+ cells, while both naive subsets had comparably high diversity.

The CDR3 length is 15 residues. Per the germline V gene, CDR1 is SGHTA and CDR2 is FQGTGA. About this clonotype itself: Antigen unknown.

UMI-labeled 5' RACE yielded the TRB cDNA libraries. TCRdb reprocessed the 5' RACE reads and reports one entry per CDR3 protein, with no DNA. This sample lists 150,000 to 180,000 distinct CDR3 sequences; its ten largest clones have less than 0.55%. This sequence joins TRBV7-3 and TRBJ2-3; no DNA is available, so the TRBD1 call from TCRdb remains unchecked. The receptor's source is a human donor in good health. Some clones in this sample may be carry-over from other donors' samples. Sequencing was done on a sample of naive CXCR3+ CD8+ T cells from blood. Subset denoted: CD45RO-CCR7+CD27+CD95- naive CD8+ T cells expressing CXCR3 (TNR3+). The CDR3 reads CASSLQGASTDTQYF. Filled out from reference TRBV7-3 and TRBJ2-3, the complete variable domain reads GAGVSQTPSNKVTEKGKYVELRCDPISGHTALYWYRQSLGQGPEFLIYFQGTGAADDSGLPNDRFFAVRPEGSVSTLKIQRTERGDSAVYLCASSLQGASTDTQYFGPGTRLTVL.